A selection of T cell receptor beta chains follows, all from one sample in a study of cytomegalovirus exposure and HLA in healthy donors. Profiled with immunoSEQ multiplex PCR; TCRdb holds only in-frame clones, not every one. The profile shows 200,000 or so clones, 70% to 85% of them singletons. The sample consisted of PBMCs. These receptor sequences come from a male donor in good health and CMV-seronegative. Both conserved end residues are part of each CDR3. D genes are given only for firm matches. Part of the rows lack a size; the others show once, few, many or a class for expanded clones.

clone_size: NA; d_call: NA; cdr3_length: 15; v_call: TRBV12-5; j_call: TRBJ1-1; cdr3_nt: TGTGCTAGTGGTGTCCTCCCTGGTGGGCGTACTGAAGCTTTCTTT; cdr3_aa: CASGVLPGGRTEAFF
clone_size: few; d_call: TRBD1; cdr3_length: 15; v_call: TRBV2; j_call: TRBJ2-3; cdr3_nt: TGTGCCAGCAGGGGGACAGGGCTAAGCACAGATACGCAGTATTTT; cdr3_aa: CASRGTGLSTDTQYF
clone_size: NA; d_call: TRBD2; cdr3_length: 14; v_call: TRBV23-1; j_call: TRBJ2-7; cdr3_nt: TGCGCCAGCAGTCAAGGACTAGCCCCCCACGAGCAGTACTTC; cdr3_aa: CASSQGLAPHEQYF
clone_size: NA; d_call: NA; cdr3_length: 16; v_call: TRBV30; j_call: TRBJ2-2; cdr3_nt: TGTGCCTGGAGTGTAGGGTTCGGGAGGAACACCGGGGAGCTGTTTTTT; cdr3_aa: CAWSVGFGRNTGELFF
clone_size: NA; d_call: NA; cdr3_length: 14; v_call: TRBV5-1; j_call: TRBJ2-1; cdr3_nt: TGCGCCAGCAGGTCCAGCGGCTCCTACAATGAGCAGTTCTTC; cdr3_aa: CASRSSGSYNEQFF
clone_size: NA; d_call: TRBD1; cdr3_length: 14; v_call: TRBV18; j_call: TRBJ2-5; cdr3_nt: TGTGCCAGCTCACCAAGACAGGGTGCCAGGACCCAGTACTTC; cdr3_aa: CASSPRQGARTQYF
clone_size: NA; d_call: TRBD1; cdr3_length: 12; v_call: TRBV2; j_call: TRBJ1-2; cdr3_nt: TGTGCCAGCAGGACAGGGATGGGCGGCTACACCTTC; cdr3_aa: CASRTGMGGYTF
clone_size: NA; d_call: NA; cdr3_length: 19; v_call: TRBV7-9; j_call: TRBJ1-3; cdr3_nt: TGTGCCAGCAGCTTCTTTGACATGGGGGCGCCCCGCTCTGGAAACACCATATATTTT; cdr3_aa: CASSFFDMGAPRSGNTIYF
clone_size: NA; d_call: TRBD2; cdr3_length: 14; v_call: TRBV9; j_call: TRBJ2-7; cdr3_nt: TGTGCCAGCAGCGTAGCCTCGGGGGGCTACGAGCAGTACTTC; cdr3_aa: CASSVASGGYEQYF
clone_size: NA; d_call: NA; cdr3_length: 14; v_call: TRBV12-1; j_call: TRBJ1-1; cdr3_nt: TGTGCCAGCAGCGACCCAGGGTCCAACACTGAAGCTTTCTTT; cdr3_aa: CASSDPGSNTEAFF
clone_size: NA; d_call: TRBD1; cdr3_length: 16; v_call: TRBV2; j_call: TRBJ1-6; cdr3_nt: TGTGCCAGCACCCTGGACAGGGGGGTAAATAATTCACCCCTCCACTTT; cdr3_aa: CASTLDRGVNNSPLHF
clone_size: NA; d_call: TRBD1; cdr3_length: 15; v_call: TRBV18; j_call: TRBJ2-4; cdr3_nt: TGTGCCAGCTCACCACCGCCAGGGGGCGCTGACCTTCAGTACTTC; cdr3_aa: CASSPPPGGADLQYF
clone_size: NA; d_call: NA; cdr3_length: 13; v_call: TRBV29-1; j_call: TRBJ1-1; cdr3_nt: TGCAGCGTTGGGGCAGGGATGAACACTGAAGCTTTCTTT; cdr3_aa: CSVGAGMNTEAFF
clone_size: NA; d_call: TRBD1; cdr3_length: 14; v_call: TRBV6-1; j_call: TRBJ1-5; cdr3_nt: TGTGCCAGCAGTCTAACAGGGGGCAATCAGCCCCAGCATTTT; cdr3_aa: CASSLTGGNQPQHF
clone_size: NA; d_call: NA; cdr3_length: 16; v_call: TRBV27; j_call: TRBJ2-5; cdr3_nt: TGTGCCAGCAGTTTATGGGCAGGGGGAGGACAAGAGACCCAGTACTTC; cdr3_aa: CASSLWAGGGQETQYF
clone_size: NA; d_call: TRBD1; cdr3_length: 13; v_call: TRBV2; j_call: TRBJ2-5; cdr3_nt: TGTGCCAGGGGGGACAGCCATATGGAGACCCAGTACTTC; cdr3_aa: CARGDSHMETQYF
clone_size: NA; d_call: TRBD1; cdr3_length: 15; v_call: TRBV19; j_call: TRBJ2-2; cdr3_nt: TGTGCCAGTAGGAGGACAGGGGGTTACACCGGGGAGCTGTTTTTT; cdr3_aa: CASRRTGGYTGELFF
clone_size: NA; d_call: TRBD1; cdr3_length: 16; v_call: TRBV4-2; j_call: TRBJ2-7; cdr3_nt: TGTGCCAGCAGCCAAGATCTTGGACAGGGGAAGACCGAGCAGTACTTC; cdr3_aa: CASSQDLGQGKTEQYF
clone_size: NA; d_call: TRBD1; cdr3_length: 16; v_call: TRBV6-1; j_call: TRBJ1-2; cdr3_nt: TGTGCCAGCAGTGTTGGGACAGGGATCAGGTCAGGGGGCTACACCTTC; cdr3_aa: CASSVGTGIRSGGYTF
clone_size: NA; d_call: NA; cdr3_length: 13; v_call: TRBV9; j_call: TRBJ2-7; cdr3_nt: TGTGCCAGCAGCAAAACAGGGTCCTACGAGCAGTACTTC; cdr3_aa: CASSKTGSYEQYF
clone_size: NA; d_call: NA; cdr3_length: 13; v_call: TRBV15; j_call: TRBJ2-7; cdr3_nt: TGTGCCACCAGCAGAGATTTCCGGTTCGAGCAGTACTTC; cdr3_aa: CATSRDFRFEQYF
clone_size: NA; d_call: NA; cdr3_length: 15; v_call: TRBV9; j_call: TRBJ2-2; cdr3_nt: TGTGCCAGCAGCATTCGTGCGGCTGGCACCGGGGAGCTGTTTTTT; cdr3_aa: CASSIRAAGTGELFF
clone_size: NA; d_call: TRBD2; cdr3_length: 16; v_call: TRBV5-4; j_call: TRBJ2-2; cdr3_nt: TGTGCCAGCAGACTAGGTAGCGGGAAGAACACCGGGGAGCTGTTTTTT; cdr3_aa: CASRLGSGKNTGELFF
clone_size: NA; d_call: NA; cdr3_length: 12; v_call: TRBV6-1; j_call: TRBJ2-7; cdr3_nt: TGTGCCAGCAGTTTACAGGGCTACGAGCAGTACTTC; cdr3_aa: CASSLQGYEQYF
clone_size: NA; d_call: NA; cdr3_length: 16; v_call: TRBV18; j_call: TRBJ1-1; cdr3_nt: TGTGCCAGCTCACCACCGATTACAGGGTTGAACACTGAAGCTTTCTTT; cdr3_aa: CASSPPITGLNTEAFF
clone_size: NA; d_call: TRBD1; cdr3_length: 15; v_call: TRBV6-5; j_call: TRBJ1-2; cdr3_nt: TGTGCCAGCAGTTACAGCGGACAGGGGACCTATGGCTACACCTTC; cdr3_aa: CASSYSGQGTYGYTF
clone_size: NA; d_call: TRBD1; cdr3_length: 14; v_call: TRBV27; j_call: TRBJ2-7; cdr3_nt: TGTGCCAGCAGTTCCCGGGACAGGGCTCGGGAGCAGTACTTC; cdr3_aa: CASSSRDRAREQYF
clone_size: NA; d_call: TRBD2; cdr3_length: 18; v_call: TRBV5-1; j_call: TRBJ2-1; cdr3_nt: TGCGCCAGCAGCCAAGGGACTAGCGGAAGATATCTCTACAATGAGCAGTTCTTC; cdr3_aa: CASSQGTSGRYLYNEQFF
clone_size: NA; d_call: NA; cdr3_length: 19; v_call: TRBV27; j_call: TRBJ2-3; cdr3_nt: TGTGCCAGCAGTTTATCCCCCCAGGGAATCGCCATAAGCACAGATACGCAGTATTTT; cdr3_aa: CASSLSPQGIAISTDTQYF
clone_size: NA; d_call: TRBD2; cdr3_length: 18; v_call: TRBV28; j_call: TRBJ2-3; cdr3_nt: TGTGCCAGCAGTGCTACAAAATTGGGACTAGCGGGCCGAAATACGCAGTATTTT; cdr3_aa: CASSATKLGLAGRNTQYF
clone_size: NA; d_call: TRBD1; cdr3_length: 16; v_call: TRBV7-2; j_call: TRBJ1-4; cdr3_nt: TGTGCCAGCAGCTTCTTTGGGATCGACAGGGCTGAAAAACTGTTTTTT; cdr3_aa: CASSFFGIDRAEKLFF
clone_size: NA; d_call: TRBD1; cdr3_length: 14; v_call: TRBV7-2; j_call: TRBJ2-2; cdr3_nt: TGTGCCAGCAGCTGGACAGGGGGCACCGGGGAGCTGTTTTTT; cdr3_aa: CASSWTGGTGELFF
clone_size: many; d_call: NA; cdr3_length: 13; v_call: TRBV15; j_call: TRBJ1-2; cdr3_nt: TGTGCCACCAGCAGGAGGGAATCGGATGGCTACACCTTC; cdr3_aa: CATSRRESDGYTF
clone_size: NA; d_call: NA; cdr3_length: 13; v_call: TRBV6-4; j_call: TRBJ1-1; cdr3_nt: TGTGCCAGCAGTACCAGGGGTGGCACTGAAGCTTTCTTT; cdr3_aa: CASSTRGGTEAFF
clone_size: NA; d_call: TRBD2; cdr3_length: 14; v_call: TRBV7-6; j_call: TRBJ2-7; cdr3_nt: TGTGCCAGCAGCCCTATGTGGGGGGGGAACGAGCAGTACTTC; cdr3_aa: CASSPMWGGNEQYF
clone_size: NA; d_call: NA; cdr3_length: 13; v_call: TRBV2; j_call: TRBJ2-7; cdr3_nt: TGTGCCAGCAGTGGTCAGCCCGGACTACTCCAGTACTTC; cdr3_aa: CASSGQPGLLQYF
clone_size: few; d_call: NA; cdr3_length: 14; v_call: TRBV14; j_call: TRBJ2-1; cdr3_nt: TGTGCCAGCAGCCCCCAAACAGGGAACAATGAGCAGTTCTTC; cdr3_aa: CASSPQTGNNEQFF
clone_size: NA; d_call: NA; cdr3_length: 15; v_call: TRBV6-4; j_call: TRBJ2-3; cdr3_nt: TGTGCCAGCAGTGACTCGATGAGCTACACAGATACGCAGTATTTT; cdr3_aa: CASSDSMSYTDTQYF
clone_size: NA; d_call: TRBD1; cdr3_length: 14; v_call: TRBV19; j_call: TRBJ2-4; cdr3_nt: TGTGCCAGTAGTATCGGAGTCAGGGGGACAGTTCAGTACTTC; cdr3_aa: CASSIGVRGTVQYF
clone_size: few; d_call: TRBD1; cdr3_length: 15; v_call: TRBV5-4; j_call: TRBJ2-7; cdr3_nt: TGTGCCAGCAGCGTAGACAGGGGCTACACCTACGAGCAGTACTTC; cdr3_aa: CASSVDRGYTYEQYF
clone_size: NA; d_call: TRBD2; cdr3_length: 16; v_call: TRBV9; j_call: TRBJ2-3; cdr3_nt: TGTGCCAGCAGCAAAGGGACTAGCGGTAACACAGATACGCAGTATTTT; cdr3_aa: CASSKGTSGNTDTQYF
clone_size: NA; d_call: NA; cdr3_length: 15; v_call: TRBV7-5; j_call: TRBJ2-3; cdr3_nt: TGTGCCAGAAGCTCCGTGGGCAGCTACACAGATACGCAGTATTTT; cdr3_aa: CARSSVGSYTDTQYF
clone_size: NA; d_call: TRBD1; cdr3_length: 15; v_call: TRBV7-9; j_call: TRBJ2-7; cdr3_nt: TGTGCCAGCAGCGCGGGGACAGGGTATCTCTACGAGCAGTACTTC; cdr3_aa: CASSAGTGYLYEQYF
clone_size: once; d_call: NA; cdr3_length: 13; v_call: TRBV7-3; j_call: TRBJ2-7; cdr3_nt: TGTGCCAGCAGCTTAAAAGGGACATACGAGCAGTACTTC; cdr3_aa: CASSLKGTYEQYF
clone_size: few; d_call: TRBD2; cdr3_length: 17; v_call: TRBV28; j_call: TRBJ2-5; cdr3_nt: TGTGCCAGCAGTGCGTTAGCGGGAGGGCCCTCGGAGGAGACCCAGTACTTC; cdr3_aa: CASSALAGGPSEETQYF
clone_size: NA; d_call: NA; cdr3_length: 13; v_call: TRBV21-1; j_call: TRBJ1-1; cdr3_nt: TGTGCCAGCAGCAGTGCTACAGGGTGTGAAGCTTTCTTT; cdr3_aa: CASSSATGCEAFF
clone_size: NA; d_call: TRBD2; cdr3_length: 14; v_call: TRBV9; j_call: TRBJ2-7; cdr3_nt: TGTGCCAGCAGCGTGGGACTAGAAGGCTACGAGCAGTACTTC; cdr3_aa: CASSVGLEGYEQYF
clone_size: NA; d_call: TRBD2; cdr3_length: 16; v_call: TRBV19; j_call: TRBJ2-7; cdr3_nt: TGTGCCAGTAGTATCTCTGGGACTAGCGGAAAATACGAGCAGTACTTC; cdr3_aa: CASSISGTSGKYEQYF
clone_size: NA; d_call: TRBD1; cdr3_length: 17; v_call: TRBV7-3; j_call: TRBJ2-2; cdr3_nt: TGTGCCAGCAGCTTATGGTCCACAGGGGCGAACACCGGGGAGCTGTTTTTT; cdr3_aa: CASSLWSTGANTGELFF
clone_size: NA; d_call: NA; cdr3_length: 13; v_call: TRBV2; j_call: TRBJ2-7; cdr3_nt: TGTGCCAGCTCAGTTGGGGCAGCCTTACAGCAGTACTTC; cdr3_aa: CASSVGAALQQYF
clone_size: NA; d_call: TRBD2; cdr3_length: 18; v_call: TRBV18; j_call: TRBJ2-2; cdr3_nt: TGTGCCAGCTCACCACCTGGTCTAGCGGGAGCCGGCACCGGGGAGCTGTTTTTT; cdr3_aa: CASSPPGLAGAGTGELFF
clone_size: once; d_call: TRBD2; cdr3_length: 16; v_call: TRBV6-4; j_call: TRBJ2-7; cdr3_nt: TGTGCCAGCAGTGACCTGCCGGGACTAGCGATCTACGAGCAGTACTTC; cdr3_aa: CASSDLPGLAIYEQYF